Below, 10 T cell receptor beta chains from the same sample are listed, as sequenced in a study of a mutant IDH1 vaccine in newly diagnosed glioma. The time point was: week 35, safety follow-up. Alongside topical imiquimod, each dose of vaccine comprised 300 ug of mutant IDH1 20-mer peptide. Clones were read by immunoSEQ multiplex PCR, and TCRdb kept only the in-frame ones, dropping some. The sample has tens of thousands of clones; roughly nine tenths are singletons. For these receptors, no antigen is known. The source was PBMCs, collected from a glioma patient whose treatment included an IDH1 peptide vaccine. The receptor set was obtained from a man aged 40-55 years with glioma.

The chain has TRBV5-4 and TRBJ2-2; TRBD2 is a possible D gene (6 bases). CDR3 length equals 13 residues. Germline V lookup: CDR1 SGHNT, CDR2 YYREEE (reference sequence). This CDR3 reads CASRDFNTGELFF. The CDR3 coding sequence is TGTGCGTCTCGGGACTTCAACACCGGGGAGCTGTTTTTT. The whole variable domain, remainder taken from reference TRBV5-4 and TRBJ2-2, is ETGVTQSPTHLIKTRGQQVTLRCSSQSGHNTVSWYQQALGQGPQFIFQYYREEENGRGNFPPRFSGLQFPNYSSELNVNALELDDSALYLCASRDFNTGELFFGEGSRLTVL.

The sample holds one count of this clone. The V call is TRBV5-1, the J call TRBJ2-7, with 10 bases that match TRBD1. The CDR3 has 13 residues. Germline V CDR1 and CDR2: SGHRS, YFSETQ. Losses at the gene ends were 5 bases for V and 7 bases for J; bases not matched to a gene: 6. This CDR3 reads CASRGTGAKEQYF. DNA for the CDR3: TGCGCCAGCAGGGGGACAGGGGCTAAGGAGCAGTACTTC.

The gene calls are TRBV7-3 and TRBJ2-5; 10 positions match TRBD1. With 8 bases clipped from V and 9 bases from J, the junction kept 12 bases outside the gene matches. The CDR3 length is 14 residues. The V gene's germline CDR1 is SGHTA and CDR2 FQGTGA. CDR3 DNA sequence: TGTGCCAGCGGTGCGTTTGGGACAGGGGTTCCCCAGTACTTC. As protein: CASGAFGTGVPQYF.

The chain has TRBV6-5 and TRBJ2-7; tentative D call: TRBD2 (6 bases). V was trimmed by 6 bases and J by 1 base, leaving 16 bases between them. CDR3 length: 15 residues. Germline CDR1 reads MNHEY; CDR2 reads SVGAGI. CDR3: CASRLGRGVSYEQYF. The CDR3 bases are TGTGCCAGCAGACTCGGGAGAGGAGTGTCCTACGAGCAGTACTTC.

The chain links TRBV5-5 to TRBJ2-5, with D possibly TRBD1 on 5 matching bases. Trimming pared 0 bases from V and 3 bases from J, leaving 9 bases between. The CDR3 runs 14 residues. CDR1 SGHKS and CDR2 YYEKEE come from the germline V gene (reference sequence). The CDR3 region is CASSLVSTEETQYF. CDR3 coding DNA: TGTGCCAGCAGCTTGGTATCGACAGAAGAGACCCAGTACTTC.

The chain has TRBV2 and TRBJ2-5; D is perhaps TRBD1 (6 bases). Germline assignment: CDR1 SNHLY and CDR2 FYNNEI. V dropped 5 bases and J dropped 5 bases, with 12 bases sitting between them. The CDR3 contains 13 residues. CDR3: CASSLYRAETQYF. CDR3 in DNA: TGTGCCAGCAGTCTTTACAGGGCTGAGACCCAGTACTTC. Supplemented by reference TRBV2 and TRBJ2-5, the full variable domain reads EPEVTQTPSHQVTQMGQEVILRCVPISNHLYFYWYRQILGQKVEFLVSFYNNEISEKSEIFDDQFSVERPDGSNFTLKIRSTKLEDSAMYFCASSLYRAETQYFGPGTRLLVL.

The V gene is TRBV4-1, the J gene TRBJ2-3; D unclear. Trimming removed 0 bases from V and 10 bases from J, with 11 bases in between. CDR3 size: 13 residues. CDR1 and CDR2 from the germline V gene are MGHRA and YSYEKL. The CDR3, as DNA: TGCGCCAGCAGCCAAGAAGCGCGTCGGGCGCAGTATTTT. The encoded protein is CASSQEARRAQYF.

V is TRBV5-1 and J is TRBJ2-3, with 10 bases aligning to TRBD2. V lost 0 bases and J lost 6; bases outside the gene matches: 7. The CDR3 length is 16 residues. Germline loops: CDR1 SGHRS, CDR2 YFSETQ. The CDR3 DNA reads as TGCGCCAGCAGCTTGGCCCCTAGCGGGAGCGGGGATACGCAGTATTTT. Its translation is CASSLAPSGSGDTQYF.

The CDR3, as DNA: TGCGCCAGCAGCTTGGGCGGAGGACTAGCGGGCCCGGGTACGCAGTATTTT. As protein: CASSLGGGLAGPGTQYF. The gene calls are TRBV5-1 and TRBJ2-3; 11 bases are a match to TRBD2. This CDR3 has 17 residues. Germline CDR1 is SGHRS and CDR2 is YFSETQ. V was clipped by 0 bases and J by 8 bases; unmatched bases: 11.

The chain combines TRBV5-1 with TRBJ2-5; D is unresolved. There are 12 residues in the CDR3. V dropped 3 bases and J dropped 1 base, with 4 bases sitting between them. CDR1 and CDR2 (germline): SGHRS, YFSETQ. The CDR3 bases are TGCGCCAGCAGCTCCAGCCAAGAGACCCAGTACTTC. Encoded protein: CASSSSQETQYF. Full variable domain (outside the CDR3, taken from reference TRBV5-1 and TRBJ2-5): KAGVTQTPRYLIKTRGQQVTLSCSPISGHRSVSWYQQTPGQGLQFLFEYFSETQRNKGNFPGRFSGRQFSNSRSEMNVSTLELGDSALYLCASSSSQETQYFGPGTRLLVL.